This TCR beta chain is drawn from a study of blood T cell repertoires in COVID-19. Background on the study: Sample material is recorded as cDNA or gDNA derived from T cells, B-cell-depleted T cells, or PBMCs.

Clones were read by immunoSEQ multiplex PCR, and TCRdb kept only the in-frame ones, dropping some. Here the sample spans 380,000 or so clones, roughly 90% being singletons. V trimming: 2 bases; J trimming: 5 bases; junction bases outside the gene matches: 3. Germline lookup yields CDR1 SEHNR and CDR2 FQNEAQ (reference sequence). The CDR3 is 15 residues long. Sample: peripheral blood. The clonotype comes from a man in his forties with acute or convalescent COVID-19. The chain recombines TRBV7-9 with TRBJ2-1; 10 positions match TRBD2. CDR3 protein: CASSLSLAGNNEQFF. In nucleotides, the CDR3 is TGTGCCAGCAGCTTATCACTAGCGGGGAACAATGAGCAGTTCTTC.